What follows are 26 T cell receptor beta chains derived from one specimen sequenced in a study of response to subunit inactivated influenza vaccine. TCRdb re-called the RT-PCR reads through MiXCR, storing one row per CDR3 protein. Of about 610,000 distinct CDR3 sequences listed, 14% are singletons. The sample here was PBMCs from blood, taken 11 to 12 days after vaccination. The receptors derive from a man aged 45 to 65 who received an inactivated influenza vaccine.

The rearrangement joins TRBV12-3 or TRBV12-4 to TRBJ2-1; 16 bases are shared with TRBD2. V lost 6 bases to trimming and J lost 8 bases; unmatched junction nucleotides: 10. The CDR3 contains 17 residues. The CDR3 region has the DNA TGTGCCAGCAGCGCTCCGGGACTAGCGGGGGGGCACCATGAGCAGTTCTTC. Translating it yields CASSAPGLAGGHHEQFF.

This clonotype appeared once. The rearrangement links TRBV9 to TRBJ2-3; tentatively, D is TRBD1 or TRBD2 (5 bases each). Germline assignment: CDR1 SGDLS and CDR2 YYNGEE. V gave up 7 bases and J gave up 2 bases, with 14 bases separating them. CDR3 length: 14 residues. The CDR3 sequence: CASRTPGATDTQYF. In DNA form, the CDR3 reads TGTGCCAGCCGCACCCCCGGGGCCACAGATACGCAGTATTTT.

The rearrangement joins TRBV10-3 to TRBJ2-3; D is undetermined. Germline-derived CDR1 and CDR2 are ENHRY and SYGVKD. Trimming removed 3 bases from V and 5 bases from J, with 12 bases in between. This CDR3 comprises 14 residues. Here the CDR3 DNA reads TGTGCCATCAGTGATTCCCGCCTGATAGATACGCAGTATTTT. Translated: CAISDSRLIDTQYF.

Turning to this clonotype: An end of the junction differs from the germline gene, which may be a read error. This sequence joins TRBV5-6 and TRBJ2-2; D is possibly TRBD1 (6 bases). Germline V gene sequence: CDR1 SGHDT, CDR2 YYEEEE. The CDR3 length is 15 residues. The CDR3 reads CASSFGGPRSGELLF. CDR3 coding DNA: TGTGCCAGCAGCTTTGGGGGCCCCCGCTCCGGGGAGCTGCTTTTT.

This clonotype was detected many times. The chain carries TRBV3-1 and TRBJ2-1; tentatively, D is TRBD2 (6 bases). This CDR3 contains 15 residues. V was pared by 1 base and J by 7 bases, with 14 bases between. In germline, CDR1 is LGHDT, CDR2 YNNKEL (reference sequence). The CDR3 DNA follows: TGTGCCAGCAGCCAAGGTACGCTAGCGCGTAATGAGCAGTTCTTC. It encodes CASSQGTLARNEQFF.

The chain recombines TRBV29-1 with TRBJ2-3, with a tentative D call TRBD2 (6 bases). Looked up from germline, CDR1 is SQVTM and CDR2 is ANQGSEA. This CDR3 spans 15 amino acids. V lost 7 bases to trimming and J lost 8 bases, with 25 bases between them. The CDR3 DNA reads as TGCAGCGGACGTCCCGGGACGGCGGGAAAGGGTACGCAGTATTTT. Amino acid sequence: CSGRPGTAGKGTQYF.

This clonotype was seen only a few times. The chain links TRBV7-2 to TRBJ2-5; no clear D gene. The CDR3 has 15 residues. V gave up 1 base and J gave up 0 bases, with 9 bases separating them. Germline V gene lookup returns CDR1 SGHTA and CDR2 FQGNSA. The CDR3 nucleotides are TGTGCCAGCAGCTTAGATGCCCTGTACCAAGAGACCCAGTACTTC. Translating it yields CASSLDALYQETQYF. The entire variable domain, with the rest obtained from reference TRBV7-2 and TRBJ2-5, is as follows: GAGVSQSPSNKVTEKGKDVELRCDPISGHTALYWYRQSLGQGLEFLIYFQGNSAPDKSGLPSDRFSAERTGGSVSTLTIQRTQQEDSAVYLCASSLDALYQETQYFGPGTRLLVL.

The V and J genes are TRBV7-2 and TRBJ2-3; 10 nucleotides line up with TRBD2. The CDR3 length is 17 residues. The germline V gene encodes CDR1 SGHTA and CDR2 FQGNSA. Losses at the gene ends were 4 bases for V and 4 bases for J; bases not matched to a gene: 11. The CDR3 sequence is CASSSLAGAGRADTQYF. The CDR3 DNA follows: TGTGCCAGCAGCTCTCTAGCGGGAGCGGGTAGGGCAGATACGCAGTATTTT.

A few counts support this clonotype. The J gene is TRBJ2-7, the V gene TRBV18; 8 nucleotides line up with TRBD2. J lost 4 bases, V lost 4 bases, and 9 bases had no gene match. This CDR3 region has 15 residues. Germline V lookup: CDR1 KGHSH, CDR2 LQKENI. The CDR3 sequence is CASSRGSGEAYEQYF. Written as DNA, the CDR3 is TGTGCCAGCTCACGAGGTAGCGGGGAAGCGTACGAGCAGTACTTC.

This clonotype was counted only a few times. This sequence joins TRBV24-1 and TRBJ2-3; no reliable D call. Germline lookup yields CDR1 KGHDR and CDR2 SFDVKD. Trimming took off 8 bases at V and 2 bases at J, with 13 bases between the two ends. The CDR3 is 14 residues long. CDR3 coding DNA: TGTGCCACCACGCCAGGAGAAGCCACAGATACGCAGTATTTT. This codes for CATTPGEATDTQYF.

Only a few counts were recorded for this clonotype. The chain links TRBV11-2 to TRBJ1-1, with D possibly matching TRBD1 (5 bases). V lost 4 bases, J lost 5 bases, and 14 bases lay in between. Germline values: CDR1 SGHAT, CDR2 FQNNGV. The CDR3 length is 14 residues. The chain's CDR3 is CASSWTGLGTEAFF. The CDR3 DNA reads as TGTGCCAGCAGCTGGACGGGACTCGGGACTGAAGCTTTCTTT.

V and J are TRBV7-2 and TRBJ1-6; maybe TRBD1 (6 bases). V was trimmed by 6 bases and J by 9 bases, leaving 9 bases between them. The CDR3 extends over 12 amino acids. CDR1 and CDR2 (germline): SGHTA, FQGNSA. The CDR3 sequence: CASRKGGSPLHF. The DNA of the CDR3 is TGTGCCAGCAGAAAAGGGGGTTCACCCCTCCACTTT.

The V call is TRBV2, the J call TRBJ1-2; tentatively, D is TRBD1 (6 bases). The CDR3 spans 13 residues. Germline CDR1 is SNHLY and CDR2 is FYNNEI. Trimming pared 8 bases from V and 4 bases from J, leaving 14 bases between. CDR3 region: CASGPGGRYGYTF. The CDR3 region has the DNA TGTGCCAGCGGTCCCGGGGGCCGCTATGGCTACACCTTC.

This clonotype was observed many times. The chain joins TRBV5-1 to TRBJ1-1, with D unclear. Trimming cost V 4 bases and J 7 bases, with 11 bases left between them. This CDR3 spans 12 amino acids. CDR1 and CDR2 (germline): SGHRS, YFSETQ. The CDR3 protein is CASSQDGNEAFF. The CDR3 DNA reads TGCGCCAGCAGCCAAGACGGGAATGAAGCTTTCTTT.

This clonotype appeared many times. This chain connects TRBV20-1 to TRBJ2-1; no reliable D call. Trimming cost V 4 bases and J 9 bases, with 13 bases left between them. Germline CDR1 DFQATT, CDR2 SNEGSKA (reference sequence). This CDR3 contains 12 residues. In DNA, the CDR3 is TGCAGTGCTAACCCGGGTGGACCTGAGCAGTTCTTC. Translating gives CSANPGGPEQFF.

This clonotype showed up many times. This sequence joins TRBV7-9 and TRBJ1-2, with 9 positions matching TRBD1. Germline values: CDR1 SEHNR, CDR2 FQNEAQ (reference sequence). This CDR3 is 15 amino acids long. Trimming removed 0 bases from V and 3 bases from J; junction bases left unmatched: 2. The CDR3 spells CASSLARQGDYGYTF. In DNA form, the CDR3 reads TGTGCCAGCAGCTTAGCCCGACAGGGGGACTATGGCTACACCTTC.

The V call is TRBV20-1, the J call TRBJ2-7; D may be TRBD2 (5 bases). Trimming cost V 7 bases and J 1 base, with 11 bases left between them. The CDR3 consists of 12 residues. Per germline, CDR1 DFQATT and CDR2 SNEGSKA (reference sequence). The CDR3 nucleotides are TGCAGTGGAACGGAGGATTCCTACGAGCAGTACTTC. Amino acids: CSGTEDSYEQYF.

This clonotype was recorded a few times. The V call is TRBV29-1, the J call TRBJ2-3; 8 positions match TRBD2. V lost 3 bases and J lost 5; bases outside the gene matches: 10. This CDR3 comprises 15 residues. In germline, CDR1 is SQVTM, CDR2 ANQGSEA. In nucleotides, the CDR3 is TGCAGCGTTGAGGGACTAGTAGGGATCCGAGATACGCAGTATTTT. It is translated as CSVEGLVGIRDTQYF.

The gene calls are TRBV20-1 and TRBJ2-3; TRBD2 agrees at 10 bases. The CDR3 covers 15 residues. Trimming at V came to 1 base and at J to 4 bases, leaving 5 bases not matched to a gene. Per germline, CDR1 DFQATT and CDR2 SNEGSKA (reference sequence). DNA of the CDR3: TGCAGTGCTAGAGCAGCTAGCGGGGGATCAGATACGCAGTATTTT. This encodes CSARAASGGSDTQYF.

The chain couples TRBV18 to TRBJ2-3; D unclear. The V gene's germline CDR1 is KGHSH and CDR2 LQKENI. CDR3 length: 14 residues. The germline V and J ends were trimmed by 3 bases and 3 bases, with 10 bases remaining between them. The CDR3 DNA reads TGTGCCAGCTCACCGTTGCCAGGAACAGATACGCAGTATTTT. The encoded protein is CASSPLPGTDTQYF.

This clonotype was observed many times. The CDR3 nucleotides read TGTGCCAGCAGTCTCCGACAGGGGAACACCGGGGAGCTGTTTTTT. This encodes CASSLRQGNTGELFF. The chain carries TRBV12-3 or TRBV12-4 and TRBJ2-2, with 7 bases fitting TRBD1. There are 15 residues in the CDR3. J gave up 1 base and V 5 bases, and 4 bases lay outside the gene matches.

This clonotype has a handful of counts. The rearrangement uses TRBV12-3 or TRBV12-4 and TRBJ1-1; D gene ambiguous. V lost 5 bases, J lost 0 bases, and 13 bases lay in between. The CDR3 is made up of 15 amino acids. CDR3: CASSKDGRLNTEAFF. The CDR3, as DNA: TGTGCCAGCAGTAAGGACGGACGCTTGAACACTGAAGCTTTCTTT.

The genes are TRBV7-2 and TRBJ2-4; the D is unclear. The V end was cut by 5 bases, the J end by 0 bases, with 11 bases between. Germline CDR1 and CDR2: SGHTA and FQGNSA. The CDR3 is made up of 15 amino acids. CDR3 in DNA: TGTGCCAGCAGCCCCCTCCGGTTAGCCAAAAACATTCAGTACTTC. Protein product: CASSPLRLAKNIQYF.

The sample holds a few counts of this clonotype. The V call is TRBV11-2, the J call TRBJ2-3; 7 positions agree with TRBD1. J gave up 4 bases and V 5 bases, and 12 bases lay outside the gene matches. Germline CDR1 and CDR2: SGHAT and FQNNGV. This CDR3 has 16 amino acids. In DNA, the CDR3 is TGTGCCAGCAGCGAGGGGCTTAGGGGGCGTGCAGATACGCAGTATTTT. The encoded protein is CASSEGLRGRADTQYF.

This clonotype was counted a few times. The gene calls are TRBV5-1 and TRBJ2-3; 8 positions match TRBD2. V dropped 7 bases and J dropped 0; count of bases not matched to a gene: 7. CDR3 length: 15 residues. The germline V gene has CDR1 SGHRS and CDR2 YFSETQ. CDR3 sequence reads: CASWTSSGSTDTQYF. In DNA form, the CDR3 reads TGCGCCAGCTGGACTTCTAGCGGGAGCACAGATACGCAGTATTTT.

The chain couples TRBV4-3 to TRBJ2-7; maybe TRBD1 (6 bases). CDR1 and CDR2 (germline): LGHNA, YSLEER. The V end was cut by 7 bases, the J end by 3 bases, with 19 bases between. This CDR3 region has 15 residues. CDR3 region: CASTQAGDRSYEQYF. CDR3 DNA: TGCGCCAGCACCCAGGCGGGTGACAGGAGCTACGAGCAGTACTTC.